The entry below describes one T cell receptor (beta chain). Its antigen remains unidentified. The sample comes from a study of cytomegalovirus exposure and HLA in healthy donors. The PCR contained 60 Vbeta and 13 Jbeta primers. Data came from immunoSEQ multiplex PCR; TCRdb stores just in-frame clones and leaves some out. The table records 150,000 to 200,000 clones, roughly 79% of them present only once. Trimming removed 3 bases at V and 7 bases at J, with 9 bases between. The CDR3 contains 11 residues. Germline CDR1 DFQATT, CDR2 SNEGSKA (reference sequence). Study outcomes and limitations: With high specificity and sensitivity, the classifier reportedly diagnosed cytomegalovirus status. With later analysis, a missense DCLRE1C variant became linked to TCR beta V- and J-gene trimming. 164 TCR beta chains were listed as cytomegalovirus-associated. Certain indistinguishable V segments, among them TRBV6-2 and TRBV6-3, were excluded.

The J gene is TRBJ1-2, the V gene TRBV20-1, with D possibly matching TRBD1 (5 bases). Input material: PBMCs. The TCR originated in a woman in her thirties or forties in good health and CMV-seronegative. CDR3 loop: CSARGGGGYTF. CDR3 bases: TGCAGTGCTAGGGGGGGTGGTGGCTACACCTTC.